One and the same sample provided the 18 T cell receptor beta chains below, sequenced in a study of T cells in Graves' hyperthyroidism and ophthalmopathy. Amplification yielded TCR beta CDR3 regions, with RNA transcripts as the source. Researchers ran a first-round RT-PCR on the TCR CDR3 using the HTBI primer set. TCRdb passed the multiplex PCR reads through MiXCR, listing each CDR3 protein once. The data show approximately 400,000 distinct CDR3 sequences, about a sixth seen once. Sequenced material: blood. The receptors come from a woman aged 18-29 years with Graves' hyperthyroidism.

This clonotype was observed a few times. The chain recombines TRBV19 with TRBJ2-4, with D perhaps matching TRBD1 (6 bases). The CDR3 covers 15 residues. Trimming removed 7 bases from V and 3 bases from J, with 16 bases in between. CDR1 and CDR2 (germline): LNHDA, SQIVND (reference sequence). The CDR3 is CASTQTGRGKNIQYF. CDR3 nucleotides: TGTGCCAGTACACAGACAGGTCGTGGCAAAAACATTCAGTACTTC. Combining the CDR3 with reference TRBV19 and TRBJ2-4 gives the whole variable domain DGGITQSPKYLFRKEGQNVTLSCEQNLNHDAMYWYRQDPGQGLRLIYYSQIVNDFQKGDIAEGYSVSREKKESFPLTVTSAQKNPTAFYLCASTQTGRGKNIQYFGAGTRLSVL.

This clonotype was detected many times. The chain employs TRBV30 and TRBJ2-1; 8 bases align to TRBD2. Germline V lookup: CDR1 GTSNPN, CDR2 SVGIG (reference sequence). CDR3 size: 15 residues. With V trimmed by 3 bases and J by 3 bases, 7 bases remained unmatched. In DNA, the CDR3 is TGTGCCTGGAGCGGGGCGGGGGGCTTCTACAATGAGCAGTTCTTC. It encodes CAWSGAGGFYNEQFF.

CDR3 DNA sequence: TGCAGTGCTAGAGTGGCAGGGCAAGATACGCAGTATTTT. Amino acids: CSARVAGQDTQYF. V usage is TRBV20-1 and J usage is TRBJ2-3; D might be TRBD1 (5 bases). CDR1 is DFQATT and CDR2 is SNEGSKA in the germline V gene (reference sequence). V lost 1 base and J lost 5, with 10 bases in between. CDR3 length: 13 residues.

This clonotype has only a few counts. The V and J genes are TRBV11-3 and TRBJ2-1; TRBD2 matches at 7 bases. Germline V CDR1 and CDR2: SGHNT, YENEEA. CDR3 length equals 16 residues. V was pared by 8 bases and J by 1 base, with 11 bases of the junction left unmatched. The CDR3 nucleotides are TGTGCCAGCGGTCAAGCGGGGACTATTTCCTACAATGAGCAGTTCTTC. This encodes CASGQAGTISYNEQFF.

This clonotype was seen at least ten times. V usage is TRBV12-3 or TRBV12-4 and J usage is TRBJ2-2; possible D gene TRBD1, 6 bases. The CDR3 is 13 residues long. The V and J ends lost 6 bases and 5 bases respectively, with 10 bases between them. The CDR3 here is CASRSRGTGELFF. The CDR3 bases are TGTGCCAGCAGGTCCAGGGGTACCGGGGAGCTGTTTTTT.

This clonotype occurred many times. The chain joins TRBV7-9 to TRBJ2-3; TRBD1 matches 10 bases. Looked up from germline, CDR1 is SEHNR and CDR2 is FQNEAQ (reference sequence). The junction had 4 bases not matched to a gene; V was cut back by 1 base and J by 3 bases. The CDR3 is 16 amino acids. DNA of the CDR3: TGTGCCAGCAGCTTAGGCTGGGACAGGGGAACAGATACGCAGTATTTT. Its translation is CASSLGWDRGTDTQYF. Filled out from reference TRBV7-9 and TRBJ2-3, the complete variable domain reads DTGVSQNPRHKITKRGQNVTFRCDPISEHNRLYWYRQTLGQGPEFLTYFQNEAQLEKSRLLSDRFSAERPKGSFSTLEIQRTEQGDSAMYLCASSLGWDRGTDTQYFGPGTRLTVL.

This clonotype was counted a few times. The CDR3 region has the DNA TGTGCCAGCAGGATTGGCTCTGGAAACACCATATATTTT. The encoded protein is CASRIGSGNTIYF. V gene TRBV2 combines with J gene TRBJ1-3; D is unresolved. The CDR3 spans 13 residues. Per germline, CDR1 SNHLY and CDR2 FYNNEI. Trimming removed 6 bases from V and 0 bases from J, with 6 bases in between. The variable domain in full, with the rest retrieved from reference TRBV2 and TRBJ1-3, is EPEVTQTPSHQVTQMGQEVILRCVPISNHLYFYWYRQILGQKVEFLVSFYNNEISEKSEIFDDQFSVERPDGSNFTLKIRSTKLEDSAMYFCASRIGSGNTIYFGEGSWLTVV.

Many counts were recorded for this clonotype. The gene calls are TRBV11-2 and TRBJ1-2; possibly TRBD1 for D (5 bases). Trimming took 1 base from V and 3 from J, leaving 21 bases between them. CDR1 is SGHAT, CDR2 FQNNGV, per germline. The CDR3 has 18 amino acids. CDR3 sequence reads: CASSLASSSGPYDYGYTF. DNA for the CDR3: TGTGCCAGCAGCTTAGCGTCCTCGTCGGGGCCCTATGACTATGGCTACACCTTC.

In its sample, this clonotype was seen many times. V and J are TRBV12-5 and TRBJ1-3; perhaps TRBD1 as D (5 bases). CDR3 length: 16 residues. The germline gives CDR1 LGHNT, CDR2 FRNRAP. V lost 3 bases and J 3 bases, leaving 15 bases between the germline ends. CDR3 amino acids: CASGFSGTGVGNTIYF. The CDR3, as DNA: TGTGCTAGTGGTTTTTCAGGGACTGGGGTTGGAAACACCATATATTTT.

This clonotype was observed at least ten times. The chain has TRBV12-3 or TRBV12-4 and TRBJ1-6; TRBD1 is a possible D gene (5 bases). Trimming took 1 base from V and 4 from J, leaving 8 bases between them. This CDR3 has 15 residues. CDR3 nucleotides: TGTGCCAGCAGTTTAGGCCAGGGTTATAATTCACCCCTCCACTTT. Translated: CASSLGQGYNSPLHF.

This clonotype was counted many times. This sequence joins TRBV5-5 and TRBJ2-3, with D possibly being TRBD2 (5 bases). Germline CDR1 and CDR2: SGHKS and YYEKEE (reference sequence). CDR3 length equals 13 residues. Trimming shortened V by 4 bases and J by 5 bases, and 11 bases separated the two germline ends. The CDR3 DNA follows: TGTGCCAGCAGCCCTCCAGGAGGAGATACGCAGTATTTT. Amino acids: CASSPPGGDTQYF.

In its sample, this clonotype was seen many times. The CDR3 DNA reads TGTGCCAGCAAGATAGGACAGAGCTCTGGAAACACCATATATTTT. Its protein is CASKIGQSSGNTIYF. The rearrangement uses TRBV6-1 and TRBJ1-3; D is possibly TRBD1 (6 bases). Germline V gene data show CDR1 as MNHNS and CDR2 as SASEGT. There are 15 residues in the CDR3. V was shortened by 7 bases and J by 0 bases, with 13 bases between the two germline ends.

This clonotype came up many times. The CDR3 DNA sequence: TGTGCTAGTGGTTCCGGGGGAGGGGTAGGTGGCTACACCTTC. Translated, it gives CASGSGGGVGGYTF. V and J are TRBV12-5 and TRBJ1-2, with D perhaps matching TRBD1 (5 bases). With 4 bases removed from V and 7 bases from J, the gap between germline ends came to 16 bases. This CDR3 has 14 residues. Per germline, CDR1 LGHNT and CDR2 FRNRAP.

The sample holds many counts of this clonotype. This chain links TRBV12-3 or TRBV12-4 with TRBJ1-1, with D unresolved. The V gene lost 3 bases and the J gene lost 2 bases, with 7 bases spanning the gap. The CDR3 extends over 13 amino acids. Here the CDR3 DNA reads TGTGCCAGCAGTTTGCAGACAAACACTGAAGCTTTCTTT. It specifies CASSLQTNTEAFF.

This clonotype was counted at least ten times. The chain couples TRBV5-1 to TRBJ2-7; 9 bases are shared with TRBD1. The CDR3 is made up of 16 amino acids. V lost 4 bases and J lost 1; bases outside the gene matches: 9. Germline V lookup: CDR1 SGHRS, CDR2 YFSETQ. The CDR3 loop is CASSPNTGTGSYEQYF. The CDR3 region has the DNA TGCGCCAGCAGCCCCAACACCGGGACAGGGTCCTACGAGCAGTACTTC.

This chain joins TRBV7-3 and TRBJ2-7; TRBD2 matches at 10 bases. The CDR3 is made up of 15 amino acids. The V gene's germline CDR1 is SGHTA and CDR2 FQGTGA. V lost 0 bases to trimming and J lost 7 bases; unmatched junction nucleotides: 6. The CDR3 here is CASSLTASGRGEQYF. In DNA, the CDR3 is TGTGCCAGCAGCTTAACGGCTAGCGGGAGAGGAGAGCAGTACTTC.

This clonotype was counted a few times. The CDR3, as DNA: TGTGCCAGCAGCCCGACGGACGGGGCCGAAGCTTTCTTT. It is translated as CASSPTDGAEAFF. This chain connects TRBV5-6 to TRBJ1-1, with TRBD1 as a possible D gene (5 bases). The CDR3 loop spans 13 amino acids. The germline gives CDR1 SGHDT, CDR2 YYEEEE. Trimming took off 4 bases at V and 8 bases at J, with 15 bases between the two ends.

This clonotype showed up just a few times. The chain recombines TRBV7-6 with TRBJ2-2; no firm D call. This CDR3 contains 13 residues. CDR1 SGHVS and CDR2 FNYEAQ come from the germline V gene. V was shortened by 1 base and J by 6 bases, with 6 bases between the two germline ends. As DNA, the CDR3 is TGTGCCAGCAGCTTAGTTGAGGCCGGGGAGCTGTTTTTT. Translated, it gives CASSLVEAGELFF.